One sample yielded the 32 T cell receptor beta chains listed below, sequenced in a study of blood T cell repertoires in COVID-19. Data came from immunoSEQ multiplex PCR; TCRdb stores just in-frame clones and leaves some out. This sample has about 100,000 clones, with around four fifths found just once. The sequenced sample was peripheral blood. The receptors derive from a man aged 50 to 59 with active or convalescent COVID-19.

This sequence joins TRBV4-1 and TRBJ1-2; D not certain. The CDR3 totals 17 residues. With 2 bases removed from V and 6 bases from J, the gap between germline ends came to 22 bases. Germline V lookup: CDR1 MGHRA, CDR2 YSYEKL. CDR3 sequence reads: CASSQRAEDSRFDGYTF. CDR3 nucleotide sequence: TGCGCCAGCAGCCAAAGGGCGGAGGATAGTAGGTTCGATGGCTACACCTTC.

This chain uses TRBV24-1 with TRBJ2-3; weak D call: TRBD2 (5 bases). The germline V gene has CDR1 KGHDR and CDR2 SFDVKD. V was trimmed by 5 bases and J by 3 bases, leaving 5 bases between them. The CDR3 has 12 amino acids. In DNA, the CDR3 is TGTGCCACCAGTGCGGGGACAGATACGCAGTATTTT. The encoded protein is CATSAGTDTQYF.

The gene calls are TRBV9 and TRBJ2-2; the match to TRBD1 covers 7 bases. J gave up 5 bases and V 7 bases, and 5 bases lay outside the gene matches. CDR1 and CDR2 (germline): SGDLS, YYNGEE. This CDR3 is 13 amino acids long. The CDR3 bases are TGTGCCAGCGCTGACAGGGTTACCGGGGAGCTGTTTTTT. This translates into CASADRVTGELFF. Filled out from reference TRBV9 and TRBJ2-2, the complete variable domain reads DSGVTQTPKHLITATGQRVTLRCSPRSGDLSVYWYQQSLDQGLQFLIQYYNGEERAKGNILERFSAQQFPDLHSELNLSSLELGDSALYFCASADRVTGELFFGEGSRLTVL.

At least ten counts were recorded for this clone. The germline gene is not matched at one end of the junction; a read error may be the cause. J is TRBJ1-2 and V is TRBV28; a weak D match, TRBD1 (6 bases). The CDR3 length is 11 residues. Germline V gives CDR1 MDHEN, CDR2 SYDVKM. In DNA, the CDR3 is TGTGCCAGCAGTTTCCGGACAGACACCAGATTC. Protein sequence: CASSFRTDTRF.

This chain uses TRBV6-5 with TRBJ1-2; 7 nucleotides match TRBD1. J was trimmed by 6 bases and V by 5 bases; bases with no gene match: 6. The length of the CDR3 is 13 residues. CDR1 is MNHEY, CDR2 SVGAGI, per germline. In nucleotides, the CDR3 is TGTGCCAGCAGTAACGGCAGGGGGAATGGCTACACCTTC. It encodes CASSNGRGNGYTF.

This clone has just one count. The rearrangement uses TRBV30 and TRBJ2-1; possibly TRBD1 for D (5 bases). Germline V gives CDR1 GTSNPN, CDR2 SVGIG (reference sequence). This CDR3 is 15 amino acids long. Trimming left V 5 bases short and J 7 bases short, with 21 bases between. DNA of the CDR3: TGTGCCTGGGGGATTGGGGCCCCAAGTCAGAATGAGCAGTTCTTC. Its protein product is CAWGIGAPSQNEQFF.

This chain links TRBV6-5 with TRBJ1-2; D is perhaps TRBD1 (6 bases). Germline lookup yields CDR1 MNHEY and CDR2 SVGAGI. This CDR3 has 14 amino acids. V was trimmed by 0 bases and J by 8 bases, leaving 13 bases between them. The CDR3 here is CASSYSRDIGGYTF. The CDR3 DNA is TGTGCCAGCAGTTACTCCCGGGACATAGGGGGCTACACCTTC.

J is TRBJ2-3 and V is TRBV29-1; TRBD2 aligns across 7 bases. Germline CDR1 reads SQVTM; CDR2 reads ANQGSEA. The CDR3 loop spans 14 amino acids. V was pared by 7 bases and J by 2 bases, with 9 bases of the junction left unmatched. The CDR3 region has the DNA TGCAGCGCCCGCCCGCTAGCGGTCACAGATACGCAGTATTTT. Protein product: CSARPLAVTDTQYF.

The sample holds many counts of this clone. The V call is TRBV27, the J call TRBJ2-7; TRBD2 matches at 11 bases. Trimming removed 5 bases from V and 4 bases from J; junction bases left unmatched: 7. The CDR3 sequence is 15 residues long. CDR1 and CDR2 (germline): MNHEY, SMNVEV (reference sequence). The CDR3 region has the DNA TGTGCCAGCAGTATAGCGGGAGGGACGCGTTACGAGCAGTACTTC. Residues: CASSIAGGTRYEQYF.

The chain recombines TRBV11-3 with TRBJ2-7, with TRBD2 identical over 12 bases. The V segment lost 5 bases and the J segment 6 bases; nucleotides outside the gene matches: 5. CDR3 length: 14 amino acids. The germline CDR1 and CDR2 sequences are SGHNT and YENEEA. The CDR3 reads CASSATSGSGEQYF. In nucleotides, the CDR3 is TGTGCCAGCAGCGCGACTAGCGGGAGTGGCGAGCAGTACTTC.

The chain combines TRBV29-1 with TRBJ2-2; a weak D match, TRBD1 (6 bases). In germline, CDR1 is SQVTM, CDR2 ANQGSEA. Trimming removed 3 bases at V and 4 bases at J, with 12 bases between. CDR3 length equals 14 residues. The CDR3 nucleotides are TGCAGCGTTGATTTCTCAGGGGCCACCGGGGAGCTGTTTTTT. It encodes CSVDFSGATGELFF.

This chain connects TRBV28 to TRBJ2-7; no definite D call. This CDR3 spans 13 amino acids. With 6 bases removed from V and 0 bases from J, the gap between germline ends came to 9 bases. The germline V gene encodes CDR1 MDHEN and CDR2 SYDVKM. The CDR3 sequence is CASRKTDSYEQYF. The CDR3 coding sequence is TGTGCCAGCAGGAAGACTGACTCCTACGAGCAGTACTTC.

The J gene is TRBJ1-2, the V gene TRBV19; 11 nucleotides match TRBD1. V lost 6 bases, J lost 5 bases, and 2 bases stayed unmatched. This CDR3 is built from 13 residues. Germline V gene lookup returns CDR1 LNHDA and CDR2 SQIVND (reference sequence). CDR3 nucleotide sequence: TGTGCCAGTAGGGGGACAGGGGGATATGGCTACACCTTC. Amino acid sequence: CASRGTGGYGYTF. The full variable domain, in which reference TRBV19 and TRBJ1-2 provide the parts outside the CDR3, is DGGITQSPKYLFRKEGQNVTLSCEQNLNHDAMYWYRQDPGQGLRLIYYSQIVNDFQKGDIAEGYSVSREKKESFPLTVTSAQKNPTAFYLCASRGTGGYGYTFGSGTRLTVV.

CDR3 bases: TGTGCCAGTGGGACCGGGACAGGGGCATTAAAGCATTTT. The encoded protein is CASGTGTGALKHF. This chain links TRBV19 with TRBJ1-5; 10 bases are a match to TRBD1. Germline loops: CDR1 LNHDA, CDR2 SQIVND (reference sequence). The CDR3 length is 13 residues. J was trimmed by 14 bases and V by 8 bases; bases with no gene match: 12.

The CDR3 reads CATRRGASNTEAFF. CDR3 nucleotide sequence: TGTGCCACCCGTCGGGGGGCTTCTAACACTGAAGCTTTCTTT. The chain joins TRBV24-1 to TRBJ1-1; a possible D gene is TRBD1 (6 bases). The CDR3 consists of 14 residues. CDR1 is KGHDR and CDR2 is SFDVKD in the germline V gene. V was clipped by 9 bases and J by 2 bases, with 15 bases between them.

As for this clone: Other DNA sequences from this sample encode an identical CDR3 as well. The CDR3 coding sequence is TGTGCCACCAGTGATTCTACAGGAAACTATGGCTACACCTTC. It specifies CATSDSTGNYGYTF. The chain employs TRBV24-1 and TRBJ1-2, with a possible D match to TRBD1 (5 bases). Between the trimmed V and J ends, which lost 2 bases and 2 bases, there was a span of 8 bases. Looked up from germline, CDR1 is KGHDR and CDR2 is SFDVKD. This CDR3 has 14 amino acids.

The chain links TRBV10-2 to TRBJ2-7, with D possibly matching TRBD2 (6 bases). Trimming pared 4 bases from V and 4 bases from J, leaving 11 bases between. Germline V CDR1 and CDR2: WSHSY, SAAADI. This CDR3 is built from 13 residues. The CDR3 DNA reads TGCGCCAGCAGTGTCGGGAGTACGTACGAGCAGTACTTC. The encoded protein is CASSVGSTYEQYF.

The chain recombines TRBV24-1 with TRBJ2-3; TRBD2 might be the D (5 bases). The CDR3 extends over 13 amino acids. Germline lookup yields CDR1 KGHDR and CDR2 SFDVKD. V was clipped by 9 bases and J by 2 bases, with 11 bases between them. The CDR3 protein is CATEGPFTDTQYF. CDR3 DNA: TGTGCCACCGAGGGTCCCTTCACAGATACGCAGTATTTT.

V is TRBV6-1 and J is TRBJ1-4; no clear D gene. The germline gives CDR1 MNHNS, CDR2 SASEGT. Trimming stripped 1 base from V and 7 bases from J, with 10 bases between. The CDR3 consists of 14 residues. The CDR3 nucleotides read TGTGCCAGCAGTGAAGGGCAGGAAGGTGAAAAACTGTTTTTT. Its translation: CASSEGQEGEKLFF.

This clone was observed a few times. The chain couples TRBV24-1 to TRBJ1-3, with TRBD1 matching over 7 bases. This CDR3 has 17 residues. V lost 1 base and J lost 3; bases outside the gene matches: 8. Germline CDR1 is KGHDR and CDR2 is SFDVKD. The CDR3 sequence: CATSDFHRGARGNTIYF. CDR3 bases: TGTGCCACCAGTGATTTTCACAGGGGTGCCCGTGGAAACACCATATATTTT.

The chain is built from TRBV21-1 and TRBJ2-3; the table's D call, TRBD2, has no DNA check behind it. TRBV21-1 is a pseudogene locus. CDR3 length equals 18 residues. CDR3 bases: TGTGCCAGCAGCAAAGGTTGCCCTTGGCGGGGCCGCACAGATACGCAGTATTTT. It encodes CASSKGCPWRGRTDTQYF.

This CDR3 is CASSLRQGRQETQYF. Written as DNA, the CDR3 is TGCGCCAGCAGCTTGAGGCAGGGGCGTCAAGAGACCCAGTACTTC. The V gene is TRBV5-1, the J gene TRBJ2-5; tentatively, D is TRBD1 (6 bases). The ends were cut back, 1 base at V and 2 bases at J, with 12 bases in the middle. The CDR3 has 15 residues. CDR1 and CDR2 (germline): SGHRS, YFSETQ.

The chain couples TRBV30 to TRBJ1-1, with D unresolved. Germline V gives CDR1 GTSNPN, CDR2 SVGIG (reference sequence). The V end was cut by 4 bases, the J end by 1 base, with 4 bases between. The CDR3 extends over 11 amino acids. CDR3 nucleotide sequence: TGTGCCTGGATTCAGAACACTGAAGCTTTCTTT. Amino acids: CAWIQNTEAFF.

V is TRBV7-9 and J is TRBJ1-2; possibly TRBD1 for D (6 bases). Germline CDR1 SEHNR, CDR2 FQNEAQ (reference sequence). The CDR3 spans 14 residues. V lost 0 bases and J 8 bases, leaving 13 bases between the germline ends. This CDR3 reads CASSLATGGRGYTF. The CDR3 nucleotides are TGTGCCAGCAGCTTAGCGACAGGAGGTCGGGGCTACACCTTC.

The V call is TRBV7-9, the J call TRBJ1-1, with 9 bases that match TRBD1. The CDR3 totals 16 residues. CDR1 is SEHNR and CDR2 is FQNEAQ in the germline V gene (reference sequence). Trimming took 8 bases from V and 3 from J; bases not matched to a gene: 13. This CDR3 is CASADRGGYGDTEAFF. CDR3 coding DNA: TGTGCCAGCGCGGACAGGGGAGGATATGGGGACACTGAAGCTTTCTTT.

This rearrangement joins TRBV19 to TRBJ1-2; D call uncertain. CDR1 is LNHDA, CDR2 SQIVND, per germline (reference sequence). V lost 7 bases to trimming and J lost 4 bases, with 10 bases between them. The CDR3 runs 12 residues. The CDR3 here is CASTSGSYGYTF. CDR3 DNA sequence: TGTGCCAGTACCTCAGGATCCTATGGCTACACCTTC.

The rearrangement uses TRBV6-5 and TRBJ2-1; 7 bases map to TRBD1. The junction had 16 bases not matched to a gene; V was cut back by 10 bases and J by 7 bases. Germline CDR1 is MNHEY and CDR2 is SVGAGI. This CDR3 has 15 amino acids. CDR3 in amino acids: CATLQARTGRNEQFF. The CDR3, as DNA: TGTGCCACCCTACAGGCACGGACAGGAAGGAATGAGCAGTTCTTC.

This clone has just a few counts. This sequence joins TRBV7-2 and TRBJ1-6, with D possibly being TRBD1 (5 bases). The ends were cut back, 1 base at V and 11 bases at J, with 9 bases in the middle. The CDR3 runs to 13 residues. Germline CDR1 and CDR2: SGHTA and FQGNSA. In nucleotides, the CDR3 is TGTGCCAGCAGCTTAGATAGGGGAACACCCCTCCACTTT. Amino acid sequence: CASSLDRGTPLHF. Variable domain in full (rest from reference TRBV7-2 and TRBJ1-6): GAGVSQSPSNKVTEKGKDVELRCDPISGHTALYWYRQSLGQGLEFLIYFQGNSAPDKSGLPSDRFSAERTGGSVSTLTIQRTQQEDSAVYLCASSLDRGTPLHFGNGTRLTVT.

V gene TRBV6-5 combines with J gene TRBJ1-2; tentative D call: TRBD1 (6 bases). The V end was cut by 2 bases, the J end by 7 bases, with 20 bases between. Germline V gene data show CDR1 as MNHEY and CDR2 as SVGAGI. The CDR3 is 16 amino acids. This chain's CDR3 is CASSYGGRSKTSGYTF. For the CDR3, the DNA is TGTGCCAGCAGTTACGGGGGCCGGTCAAAAACTAGTGGCTACACCTTC.

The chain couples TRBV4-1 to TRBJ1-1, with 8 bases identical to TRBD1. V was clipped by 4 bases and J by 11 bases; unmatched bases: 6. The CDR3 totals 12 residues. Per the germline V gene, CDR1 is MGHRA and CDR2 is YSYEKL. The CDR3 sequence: CASSRTTGGAFF. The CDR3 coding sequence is TGCGCCAGCAGCCGGACAACAGGGGGGGCTTTCTTT.

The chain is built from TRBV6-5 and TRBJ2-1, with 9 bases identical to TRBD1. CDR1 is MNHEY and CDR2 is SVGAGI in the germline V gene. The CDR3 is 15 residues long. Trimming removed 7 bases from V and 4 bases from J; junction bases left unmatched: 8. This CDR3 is CASIPNGQGYNEQFF. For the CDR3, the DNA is TGTGCCAGCATCCCCAATGGACAGGGGTACAATGAGCAGTTCTTC.

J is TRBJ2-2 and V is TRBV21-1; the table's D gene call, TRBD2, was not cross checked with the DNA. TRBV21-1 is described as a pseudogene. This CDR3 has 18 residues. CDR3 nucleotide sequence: TGTGCCAGCAGCAAAACAGGGCCCCCTAGCGGGAGAAACGGGGAGCTGTTTTTT. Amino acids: CASSKTGPPSGRNGELFF.